These T cell receptor beta chains were read from a single sample in a study of cytomegalovirus exposure and HLA in healthy donors. TCRdb's copy holds only in-frame clones and misses some; the assay was immunoSEQ multiplex PCR. The table lists about 160,000 clones, roughly 78% of them singletons, with roughly 6.7% in the top ten. The source material was PBMCs. Every receptor here comes from a man over 45 in good health and CMV-seropositive. CDR3s include the opening cysteine and the closing phenylalanine or tryptophan. A D gene is named only where the DNA matches it firmly. Where a row states a size, it is once, few, many or the class of an expanded clone; other rows omit it.

V	D	size	J	DNA	CDR3
TRBV6-5	.	once	TRBJ1-1	TGTGCCAGCAGTTTGGAGGATGGCACTGAAGCTTTCTTT	CASSLEDGTEAFF
TRBV6-4	.	.	TRBJ2-6	TGTGCCAGCAGTGACGGGGCGAGCTCTGGGGCCAACGTCCTGACTTTC	CASSDGASSGANVLTF
TRBV5-4	.	.	TRBJ2-1	TGTGCCAGCAGCTTGGTGGGAGGTTCCTACAATGAGCAGTTCTTC	CASSLVGGSYNEQFF
TRBV4-2	TRBD1	.	TRBJ2-7	TGTGCCAGCAGCCAAGTGTGGGGGGACAGGGGGCCGTACGAGCAGTACTTC	CASSQVWGDRGPYEQYF
TRBV5-4	TRBD1	.	TRBJ2-5	TGTGCCAGCAGCCCCGGACAGGGCCGGGAGACCCAGTACTTC	CASSPGQGRETQYF
TRBV20-1	.	few	TRBJ2-1	TGCAGTGCTGTCCGGAATGAGCAGTTCTTC	CSAVRNEQFF
TRBV10-3	TRBD2	.	TRBJ2-1	TGTGCCATCGGGCTAGCGGGAGAAAATGAGCAGTTCTTC	CAIGLAGENEQFF
TRBV28	TRBD1	.	TRBJ2-1	TGTGCCAGCAGTTTAAGAATCGGGACAGCCAATGAGCAGTTCTTC	CASSLRIGTANEQFF
TRBV7-9	.	.	TRBJ1-2	TGTGCCAGCAGCCCCCTTAGTCGGGGGTTGGTCTATGGCTACACCTTC	CASSPLSRGLVYGYTF
TRBV6-6	TRBD2	few	TRBJ2-7	TGTGCCAGCACCTCCGGGACTAGCGGGAGGAGCTACGAGCAGTACTTC	CASTSGTSGRSYEQYF
TRBV20-1	.	.	TRBJ1-2	TGCAGTGCTAGTCGGGACTATGGCTACACCTTC	CSASRDYGYTF
TRBV7-9	.	.	TRBJ2-7	TGTGCCAGCAGCAAGATAGAGCGCGAGCAGTACTTC	CASSKIEREQYF
TRBV7-9	.	.	TRBJ2-3	TGTGCCAGCAGCTTAGGATTACAGGGTTCAGATACGCAGTATTTT	CASSLGLQGSDTQYF
TRBV11-2	TRBD2	few	TRBJ2-3	TGTGCCAGCAGCTTATATGGGGGGGGCACAGATACGCAGTATTTT	CASSLYGGGTDTQYF
TRBV4-1	TRBD1	.	TRBJ2-2	TGCGCCAGCAGCCACTCACAGGGGGCGGGCACCGGGGAGCTGTTTTTT	CASSHSQGAGTGELFF
TRBV5-4	TRBD1	.	TRBJ1-4	TGTGCCAGCAGCTTGGCCGCAGGGGGCTCGTCTACTAATGAAAAACTGTTTTTT	CASSLAAGGSSTNEKLFF
TRBV5-1	.	.	TRBJ1-2	TGCGCCAGCAGAGCCGGGACATCAACACTTAACTATGGCTACACCTTC	CASRAGTSTLNYGYTF
TRBV7-9	TRBD2	.	TRBJ2-7	TGTGCCAGCAGCTTAGGGGGGCTAGCGACTAGCGCCTACGAGCAGTACTTC	CASSLGGLATSAYEQYF
TRBV27	TRBD1	.	TRBJ2-7	TGTGCCAGAAACCGGGACAGGGGCACTGAGGAATACGAGCAGTACTTC	CARNRDRGTEEYEQYF
TRBV27	.	few	TRBJ1-5	TGTGCCAGCGGGGGGTACAGCAATCAGCCCCAGCATTTT	CASGGYSNQPQHF
TRBV28	TRBD1	.	TRBJ2-3	TGTGCCAGCAGTTGGACAGGGGAAAGCACAGATACGCAGTATTTT	CASSWTGESTDTQYF
TRBV25-1	.	.	TRBJ1-6	TGTGCCAGTCAGTTGTTGGGGGGTCATTCACCCCTCCACTTT	CASQLLGGHSPLHF
TRBV19	TRBD1	few	TRBJ1-1	TGTGCCAGTAGTGCGTCCAGGGGGCAAACTGAAGCTTTCTTT	CASSASRGQTEAFF
TRBV7-9	.	.	TRBJ2-2	TGTGCCAGCAGCCCTATCGACAAGAACACCGGGGAGCTGTTTTTT	CASSPIDKNTGELFF
TRBV19	TRBD1	.	TRBJ1-4	TGTGCCAGTAGTGTTTACAGGGGGCCCAATGAAAAACTGTTTTTT	CASSVYRGPNEKLFF
TRBV7-9	TRBD1	.	TRBJ2-3	TGTGCCAGCAGCCGGGACAGGGGCGATACGCAGTATTTT	CASSRDRGDTQYF
TRBV12-5	TRBD1	.	TRBJ1-5	TGTGCTAGTGGTTGGGGACAGGGAGACCGTCAGCCCCAGCATTTT	CASGWGQGDRQPQHF
TRBV28	TRBD2	.	TRBJ2-7	TGTGCCAGCAGTGGGATGACTAGCGCGAGCTCCTACGAGCAGTACTTC	CASSGMTSASSYEQYF
TRBV28	TRBD1	.	TRBJ2-7	TGTGCCAGCAGCCCCGTGGGACAGATCTCCTACGAGCAGTGCTTC	CASSPVGQISYEQCF
TRBV5-4	.	few	TRBJ2-6	TGTGCCAGCAGCTTGGGAGGGTCTGGGGCCAACGTCCTGACTTTC	CASSLGGSGANVLTF
TRBV6-5	.	.	TRBJ1-4	TGTGCCAGCAGTGAGCAGGCCAAACTGTTTTTT	CASSEQAKLFF
TRBV9	.	.	TRBJ1-4	TGTGCCAGCAGCGTAGGGACAGCTGAAAAACTGTTTTTT	CASSVGTAEKLFF
TRBV6-1	TRBD1	.	TRBJ2-3	TGTGCCAGCGCGACAGGGGGCATAGCAGATACGCAGTATTTT	CASATGGIADTQYF
TRBV10-3	.	.	TRBJ1-2	TGTGCCATCAGTGAGTCGGAGTCCTATGGCTACACCTTC	CAISESESYGYTF
TRBV7-9	.	few	TRBJ2-5	TGTGCCAGCAGCTCGGCTAGACTTGCCATCGAGACCCAGTACTTC	CASSSARLAIETQYF
TRBV6-1	.	.	TRBJ1-5	TGTGCCAGCAGTGCGGTCGATCAGCCCCAGCATTTT	CASSAVDQPQHF
TRBV9	.	.	TRBJ1-1	TGTGCCAGCAGTCTGGACATCCTGAACACTGAAGCTTTCTTT	CASSLDILNTEAFF
TRBV28	.	.	TRBJ2-6	TGTGCCAGCAGTCACATCGAAGGGGGAATGGCCAACGTCCTGACTTTC	CASSHIEGGMANVLTF
TRBV5-4	TRBD1	.	TRBJ1-4	TGTGCCAGCAGGTCCGGGACAGAGGGCGAAAAACTGTTTTTT	CASRSGTEGEKLFF
TRBV6-1	.	.	TRBJ1-1	TGTGCCAGCAGCTTCCCGGGGAACACTGAAGCTTTCTTT	CASSFPGNTEAFF
TRBV7-2	.	few	TRBJ2-1	TGTGCCAGCAGCTTACCCACCGGCTCCTACAATGAGCAGTTCTTC	CASSLPTGSYNEQFF
TRBV19	TRBD1	.	TRBJ2-7	TGTGCCAGTAGTATAGGACAGGGGGACCACGAGCAGTACTTC	CASSIGQGDHEQYF
TRBV5-4	TRBD1	.	TRBJ1-1	TGTGCCAGCAGCAAGGGACAGGGGGGCACTGAAGCTTTCTTT	CASSKGQGGTEAFF
TRBV28	TRBD2	.	TRBJ2-4	TGTGCCAGCAGGAAACCTCTAGCGGGAGCCATTCAGTACTTC	CASRKPLAGAIQYF
TRBV11-2	TRBD2	.	TRBJ2-3	TGTGCCAGCAGCTTCACTAGCGGGATTTCAGATACGCAGTATTTT	CASSFTSGISDTQYF
TRBV6-1	TRBD1	.	TRBJ1-6	TGTGCCAGCAGCCCACAGGGGCCCTATAATTTACCCCTCCACTTT	CASSPQGPYNLPLHF
TRBV2	.	.	TRBJ1-2	TGTGCCAGCAGTGACAGGGTTGCGTATGGCTACACCTTC	CASSDRVAYGYTF
TRBV5-6	.	.	TRBJ2-6	TGTGCCAGCAGCTTGGTGGGGGCGCGTGGGGCCAACGTCCTGACTTTC	CASSLVGARGANVLTF
TRBV5-6	.	few	TRBJ2-1	TGTGCCAGCAGCTTGCTCGGGGAGGCGGGTCGCAATGAGCAGTTCTTC	CASSLLGEAGRNEQFF
TRBV5-6	TRBD1	.	TRBJ2-7	TGTGCCAGCAGCTGGGACAGTCCCTACGAGCAGTACTTC	CASSWDSPYEQYF
TRBV28	.	.	TRBJ1-2	TGTGCCAGCAGTTTAATGGGGGGGGGAGGGTACTATGGCTACACCTTC	CASSLMGGGGYYGYTF
TRBV18	TRBD2	.	TRBJ2-1	TGTGCCAGTTCCCCGGGACTAGCGGGAGATGAGCAGTTCTTC	CASSPGLAGDEQFF
TRBV5-1	TRBD1	.	TRBJ1-5	TGCGCCAGTCGCCTCACAGGGGATCAGCCCCAGCATTTT	CASRLTGDQPQHF
TRBV7-8	.	.	TRBJ2-5	TGTGCCAGCAGGGCGGGACGGGAGAAGGTGGAGACCCAGTACTTC	CASRAGREKVETQYF